Listed below are T cell receptor beta chains from one sample, sequenced in a study of monozygotic twins with inflammatory bowel disease. TCRdb re-called the 5' RACE reads and gives one entry per CDR3 protein, without DNA. The specimen's table records fewer than 400,000 distinct CDR3 sequences. Material for sequencing was blood. These receptors all come from a human donor with ulcerative colitis or Crohn's disease, or a healthy co-twin of an affected twin (not recorded which). Both conserved end residues are part of each CDR3. Fields, in order: V gene, J gene, CDR3 length, CDR3 protein.

V gene: TRBV2
J gene: TRBJ2-2
CDR3 length: 16
CDR3 protein: CASRKQGTGSTGELFF

V gene: TRBV20-1
J gene: TRBJ2-2
CDR3 length: 16
CDR3 protein: CSARPFPTGWAGELFF

V gene: TRBV28
J gene: TRBJ2-7
CDR3 length: 15
CDR3 protein: CASSIAGTSSYEQYF

V gene: TRBV7-9
J gene: TRBJ2-1
CDR3 length: 14
CDR3 protein: CASSPGTGWGEQFF

V gene: TRBV7-9
J gene: TRBJ1-3
CDR3 length: 15
CDR3 protein: CASSLFGAAGNTIYF

V gene: TRBV20-1
J gene: TRBJ2-5
CDR3 length: 19
CDR3 protein: CSARLTGTSGGEYQETQYF

V gene: TRBV7-2
J gene: TRBJ2-7
CDR3 length: 12
CDR3 protein: CASSFVAGEQYF

V gene: TRBV5-4
J gene: TRBJ1-2
CDR3 length: 16
CDR3 protein: CASSPGQGAIQYGYTF

V gene: TRBV7-6
J gene: TRBJ2-5
CDR3 length: 14
CDR3 protein: CASRRLTSGGTQYF

V gene: TRBV18
J gene: TRBJ2-2
CDR3 length: 13
CDR3 protein: CASSPQHTGELFF

V gene: TRBV5-6
J gene: TRBJ2-7
CDR3 length: 14
CDR3 protein: CASSPDGSSYEQYF

V gene: TRBV20-1
J gene: TRBJ1-3
CDR3 length: 14
CDR3 protein: CSANPGNSGNTIYF

V gene: TRBV6-4
J gene: TRBJ2-1
CDR3 length: 15
CDR3 protein: CASSTSGGSYNEQFF

V gene: TRBV6-5
J gene: TRBJ2-7
CDR3 length: 15
CDR3 protein: CASSSPTGLTYEQYF

V gene: TRBV2
J gene: TRBJ1-3
CDR3 length: 14
CDR3 protein: CAVRKGAPGNTIYF

V gene: TRBV4-3
J gene: TRBJ2-1
CDR3 length: 16
CDR3 protein: CASSSTSPTLYNEQFF

V gene: TRBV12-3/TRBV12-4
J gene: TRBJ2-7
CDR3 length: 11
CDR3 protein: CATGDSYEQYF

V gene: TRBV24-1
J gene: TRBJ2-2
CDR3 length: 15
CDR3 protein: CATSDYRENTGELFF

V gene: TRBV11-3
J gene: TRBJ2-7
CDR3 length: 14
CDR3 protein: CASSSDKGTYEQYF

V gene: TRBV4-3
J gene: TRBJ2-5
CDR3 length: 15
CDR3 protein: CASSQDGRTQETQYF

V gene: TRBV29-1
J gene: TRBJ2-7
CDR3 length: 14
CDR3 protein: CSVAGGVWGSEQYF

V gene: TRBV18
J gene: TRBJ2-7
CDR3 length: 14
CDR3 protein: CASCGTESLYEQYF

V gene: TRBV6-1
J gene: TRBJ1-1
CDR3 length: 14
CDR3 protein: CASSPISKRAEAFF

V gene: TRBV11-2
J gene: TRBJ1-2
CDR3 length: 14
CDR3 protein: CASSLGVVGYGYTF

V gene: TRBV5-1
J gene: TRBJ1-5
CDR3 length: 15
CDR3 protein: CASSLAGTGDQPQHF

V gene: TRBV9
J gene: TRBJ2-5
CDR3 length: 14
CDR3 protein: CASSVDADWETQYF

V gene: TRBV24-1
J gene: TRBJ2-2
CDR3 length: 16
CDR3 protein: CATSDPTGTSPGELFF

V gene: TRBV30
J gene: TRBJ2-1
CDR3 length: 12
CDR3 protein: CAWGQGIYEQFF

V gene: TRBV24-1
J gene: TRBJ2-7
CDR3 length: 12
CDR3 protein: CATSDSSGRMYF